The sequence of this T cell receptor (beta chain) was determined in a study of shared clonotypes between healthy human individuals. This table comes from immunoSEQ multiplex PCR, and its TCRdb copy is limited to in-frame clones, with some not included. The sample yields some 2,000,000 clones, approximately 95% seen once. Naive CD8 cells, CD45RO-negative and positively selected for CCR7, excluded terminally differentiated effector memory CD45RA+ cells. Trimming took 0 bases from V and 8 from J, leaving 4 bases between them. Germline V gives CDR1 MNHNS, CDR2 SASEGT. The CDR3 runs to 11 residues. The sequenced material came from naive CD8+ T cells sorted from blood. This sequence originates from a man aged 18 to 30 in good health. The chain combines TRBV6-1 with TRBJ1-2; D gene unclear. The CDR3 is CASSEALGYTF. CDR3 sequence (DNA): TGTGCCAGCAGTGAAGCGCTCGGCTACACCTTC.